This T cell receptor (beta chain) is drawn from a study of patients and donors after allogeneic stem cell transplantation. TCRdb used MiXCR to reprocess the RT-PCR reads, holding one entry per CDR3 protein. The sample lists about 960,000 distinct CDR3 sequences; 15% to 20% were seen once. This clonotype was detected a few times. Sequencing was performed on blood, either unsorted or a sorted T cell fraction (not recorded which). The clonotype was recovered from a human donor who was either an allogeneic HSCT recipient or a stem cell or donor lymphocyte infusion donor (not recorded which). It is not recorded whose cells these are; they may come from a transplant donor.

CDR3 coding DNA: TGTGCCAGCAGTGGGACTAGCGGGACACCCTACGAGCAGTACTTC. Translated, it gives CASSGTSGTPYEQYF. The rearrangement uses TRBV12-3 or TRBV12-4 and TRBJ2-7; the match to TRBD2 covers 13 bases. The CDR3 has 15 amino acids. The trim removed 5 bases at V and 2 bases at J, leaving 3 bases unmatched.